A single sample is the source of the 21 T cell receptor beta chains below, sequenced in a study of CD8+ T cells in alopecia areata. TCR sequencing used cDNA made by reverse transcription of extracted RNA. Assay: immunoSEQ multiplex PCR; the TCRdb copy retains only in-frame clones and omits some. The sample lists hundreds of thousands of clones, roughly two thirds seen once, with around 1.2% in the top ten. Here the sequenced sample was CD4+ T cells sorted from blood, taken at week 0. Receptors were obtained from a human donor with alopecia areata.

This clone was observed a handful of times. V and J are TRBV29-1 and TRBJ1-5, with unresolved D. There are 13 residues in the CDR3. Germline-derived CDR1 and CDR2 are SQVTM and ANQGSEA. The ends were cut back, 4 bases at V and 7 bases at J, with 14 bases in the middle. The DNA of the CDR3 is TGCAGCGTTGCAGTCGGTCCGAGGCAGCCCCAGCATTTT. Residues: CSVAVGPRQPQHF.

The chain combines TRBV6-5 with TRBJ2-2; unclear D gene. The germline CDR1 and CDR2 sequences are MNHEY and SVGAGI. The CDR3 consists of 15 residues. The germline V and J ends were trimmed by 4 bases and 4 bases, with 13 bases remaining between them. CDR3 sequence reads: CASSSRPYATGELFF. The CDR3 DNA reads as TGTGCCAGCAGTTCCAGGCCCTACGCCACCGGGGAGCTGTTTTTT.

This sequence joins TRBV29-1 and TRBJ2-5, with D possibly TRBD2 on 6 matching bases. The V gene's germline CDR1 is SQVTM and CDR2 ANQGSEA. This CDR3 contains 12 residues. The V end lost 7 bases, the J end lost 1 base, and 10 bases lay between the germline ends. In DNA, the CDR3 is TGCAGCGGATGGGACTTCCAAGAGACCCAGTACTTC. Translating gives CSGWDFQETQYF.

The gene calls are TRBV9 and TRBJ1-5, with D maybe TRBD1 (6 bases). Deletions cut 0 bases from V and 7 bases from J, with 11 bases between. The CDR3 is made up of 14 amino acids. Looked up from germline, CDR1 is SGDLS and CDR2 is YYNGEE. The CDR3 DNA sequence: TGTGCCAGCAGCGTAGGAGGGGGGGAACAGCCCCAGCATTTT. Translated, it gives CASSVGGGEQPQHF.

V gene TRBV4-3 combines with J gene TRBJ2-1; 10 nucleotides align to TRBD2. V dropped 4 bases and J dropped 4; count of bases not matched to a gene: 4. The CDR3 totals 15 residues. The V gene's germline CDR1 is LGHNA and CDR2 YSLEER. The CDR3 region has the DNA TGCGCCAGCAGCCCTAGGACTAGCGGTTACAATGAGCAGTTCTTC. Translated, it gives CASSPRTSGYNEQFF.

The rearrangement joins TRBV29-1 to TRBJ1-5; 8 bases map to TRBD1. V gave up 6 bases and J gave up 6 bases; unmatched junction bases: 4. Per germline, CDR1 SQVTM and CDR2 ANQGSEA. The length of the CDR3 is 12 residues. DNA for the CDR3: TGCAGCGTCGGACAGGGATCTCAGCCCCAGCATTTT. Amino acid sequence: CSVGQGSQPQHF.

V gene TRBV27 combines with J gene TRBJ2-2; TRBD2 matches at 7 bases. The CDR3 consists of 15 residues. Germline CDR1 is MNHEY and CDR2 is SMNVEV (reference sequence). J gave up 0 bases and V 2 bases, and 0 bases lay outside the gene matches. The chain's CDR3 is CASSLLAANTGELFF. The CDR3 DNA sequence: TGTGCCAGCAGTTTACTAGCGGCGAACACCGGGGAGCTGTTTTTT.

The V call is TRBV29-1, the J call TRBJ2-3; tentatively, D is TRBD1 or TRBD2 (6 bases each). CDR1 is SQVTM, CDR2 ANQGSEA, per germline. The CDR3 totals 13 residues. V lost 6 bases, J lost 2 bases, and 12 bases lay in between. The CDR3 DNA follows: TGCAGCGTGGGGGGCGCCGACACAGATACGCAGTATTTT. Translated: CSVGGADTDTQYF.

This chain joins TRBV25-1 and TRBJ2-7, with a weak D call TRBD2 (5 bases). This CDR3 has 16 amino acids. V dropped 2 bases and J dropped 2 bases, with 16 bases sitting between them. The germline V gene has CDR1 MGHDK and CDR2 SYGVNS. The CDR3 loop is CASSEIGGLPPYEQYF. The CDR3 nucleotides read TGTGCCAGCAGTGAAATTGGAGGACTCCCCCCCTACGAGCAGTACTTC.

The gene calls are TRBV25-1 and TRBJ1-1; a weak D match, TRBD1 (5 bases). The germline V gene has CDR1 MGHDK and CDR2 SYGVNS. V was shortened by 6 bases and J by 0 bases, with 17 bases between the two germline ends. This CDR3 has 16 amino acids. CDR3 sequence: CASSRDRRGMNTEAFF. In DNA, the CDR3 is TGTGCCAGCAGCAGGGACCGAAGGGGCATGAACACTGAAGCTTTCTTT.

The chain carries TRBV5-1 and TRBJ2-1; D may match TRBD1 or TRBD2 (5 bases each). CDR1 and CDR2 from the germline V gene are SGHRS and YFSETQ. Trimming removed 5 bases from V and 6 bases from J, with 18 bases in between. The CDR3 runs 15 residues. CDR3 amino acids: CASSSGTQHLNEQFF. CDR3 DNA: TGCGCCAGCAGTTCCGGGACCCAGCACCTCAATGAGCAGTTCTTC.

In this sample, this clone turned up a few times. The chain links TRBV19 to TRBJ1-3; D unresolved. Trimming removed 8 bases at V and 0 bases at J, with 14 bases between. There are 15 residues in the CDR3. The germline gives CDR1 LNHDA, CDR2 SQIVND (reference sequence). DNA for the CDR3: TGTGCCAGTGCCGGACGCCTTAGCTCTGGAAACACCATATATTTT. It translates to CASAGRLSSGNTIYF.

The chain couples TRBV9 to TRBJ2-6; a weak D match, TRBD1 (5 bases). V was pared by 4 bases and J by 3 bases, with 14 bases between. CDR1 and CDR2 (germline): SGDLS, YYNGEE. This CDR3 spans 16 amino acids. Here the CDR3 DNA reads TGTGCCAGCAGCCCTCCTCAGGGCCATGGGGCCAACGTCCTGACTTTC. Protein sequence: CASSPPQGHGANVLTF.

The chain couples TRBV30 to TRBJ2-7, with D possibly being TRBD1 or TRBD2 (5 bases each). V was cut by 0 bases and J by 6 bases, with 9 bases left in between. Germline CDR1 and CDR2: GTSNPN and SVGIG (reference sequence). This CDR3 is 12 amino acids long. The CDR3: CAWSVRGVEQYF. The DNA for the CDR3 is TGTGCCTGGAGTGTACGAGGGGTCGAGCAGTACTTC.

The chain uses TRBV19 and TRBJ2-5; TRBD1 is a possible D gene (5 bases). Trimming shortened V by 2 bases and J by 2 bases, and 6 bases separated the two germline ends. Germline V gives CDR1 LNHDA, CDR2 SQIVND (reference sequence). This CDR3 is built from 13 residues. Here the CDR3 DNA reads TGTGCCAGTAGTATACAGGGACAAGAGACCCAGTACTTC. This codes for CASSIQGQETQYF.

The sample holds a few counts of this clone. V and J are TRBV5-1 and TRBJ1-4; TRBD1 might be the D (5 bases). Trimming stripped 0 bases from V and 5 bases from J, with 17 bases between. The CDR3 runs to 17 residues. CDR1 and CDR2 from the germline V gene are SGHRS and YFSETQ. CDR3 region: CASSLGLLQGKNEKLFF. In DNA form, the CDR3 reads TGCGCCAGCAGCTTGGGCTTGTTGCAGGGAAAGAATGAAAAACTGTTTTTT.

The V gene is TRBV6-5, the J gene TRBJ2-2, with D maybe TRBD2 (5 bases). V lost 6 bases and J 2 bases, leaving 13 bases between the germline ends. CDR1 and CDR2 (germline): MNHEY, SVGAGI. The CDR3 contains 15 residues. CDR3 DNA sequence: TGTGCCAGCAGGGACTTGGAAGGAAACACCGGGGAGCTGTTTTTT. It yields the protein CASRDLEGNTGELFF.

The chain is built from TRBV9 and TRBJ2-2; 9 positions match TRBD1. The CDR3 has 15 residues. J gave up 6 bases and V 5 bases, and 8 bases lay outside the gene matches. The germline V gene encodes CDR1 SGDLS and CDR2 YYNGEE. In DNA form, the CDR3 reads TGTGCCAGCAGTGAACAGGGACAGGGCGCCGGGGAGCTGTTTTTT. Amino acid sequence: CASSEQGQGAGELFF.

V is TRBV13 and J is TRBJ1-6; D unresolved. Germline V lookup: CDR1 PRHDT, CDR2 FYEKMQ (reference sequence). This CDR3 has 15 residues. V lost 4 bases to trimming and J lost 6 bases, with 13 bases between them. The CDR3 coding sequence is TGTGCCAGCAGCTCCTTCGACCGATTTAATTCACCCCTCCACTTT. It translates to CASSSFDRFNSPLHF.

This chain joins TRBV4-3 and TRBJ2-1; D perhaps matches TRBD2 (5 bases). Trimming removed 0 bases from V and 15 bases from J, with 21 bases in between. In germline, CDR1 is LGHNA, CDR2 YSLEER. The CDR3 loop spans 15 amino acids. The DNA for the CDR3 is TGCGCCAGCAGCCAAGATGAGGGAGAAGCGGCGAGGCGGTTCTTC. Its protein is CASSQDEGEAARRFF.

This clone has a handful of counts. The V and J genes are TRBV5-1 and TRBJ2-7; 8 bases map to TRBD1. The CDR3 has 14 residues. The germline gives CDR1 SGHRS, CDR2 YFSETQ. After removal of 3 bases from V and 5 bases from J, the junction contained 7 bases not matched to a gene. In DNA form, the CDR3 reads TGCGCCAGCAGCTCGACAGGGGTCGGGAACGAGCAGTACTTC. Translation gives CASSSTGVGNEQYF.